These T cell receptor beta chains were read from a single sample in a study of blood T cell repertoires in COVID-19. TCRdb keeps only in-frame clones here, not all; method: immunoSEQ multiplex PCR. The data hold some 200,000 clones, with 86% observed a single time. The sequenced material came from peripheral blood. Receptor source: a woman aged 65 to 85 with acute or convalescent COVID-19. The CDR3 runs from the conserved cysteine through the conserved F or W. Fields, in order: V gene, J gene, clone size, D gene, CDR3 protein, CDR3 DNA. The D gene is left open where the match is weak. A clone size is listed for some rows: how often the clone was seen (once, few, many), or a class if it is expanded.

TRBV10-3	TRBJ1-4	NA	NA	CAISETRGSGVNEKLFF	TGTGCCATCAGTGAGACTAGAGGGTCGGGGGTTAATGAAAAACTGTTTTTT
TRBV28	TRBJ1-4	NA	TRBD1	CASDSQGDEKLFF	TGTGCCAGCGATTCGCAGGGGGACGAAAAACTGTTTTTT
TRBV5-1	TRBJ1-6	NA	TRBD1	CASGAGGAGNSPLHF	TGCGCCAGCGGAGCAGGGGGCGCCGGGAATTCACCCCTCCACTTT
TRBV5-1	TRBJ1-1	NA	NA	CASSSPGENTEAFF	TGCGCCAGCAGCTCCCCAGGGGAGAACACTGAAGCTTTCTTT
TRBV15	TRBJ2-3	few	NA	CATSRDLSDTQYF	TGTGCCACCAGCAGAGATCTCTCGGATACGCAGTATTTT
TRBV2	TRBJ1-5	NA	NA	CASSEQGWGNQPQHF	TGTGCCAGCAGTGAACAGGGTTGGGGCAATCAGCCCCAGCATTTT
TRBV18	TRBJ1-1	NA	TRBD1	CASSPRSQGATEAFF	TGTGCCAGCTCACCACGTTCTCAGGGGGCCACTGAAGCTTTCTTT
TRBV7-9	TRBJ1-5	few	NA	CASSSQGNNQPQHF	TGTGCCAGCAGCTCTCAGGGTAACAATCAGCCCCAGCATTTT
TRBV5-1	TRBJ2-3	NA	TRBD1	CASSSGQGTDTQYF	TGCGCCAGCAGCTCGGGACAGGGCACAGATACGCAGTATTTT
TRBV6-1	TRBJ2-3	NA	TRBD2	CASSEYPRGAGVNTQYF	TGTGCCAGCAGTGAATATCCCCGGGGCGCGGGAGTGAATACGCAGTATTTT
TRBV5-4	TRBJ2-2	NA	NA	CASSPGLQWTNTGELFF	TGTGCCAGCAGCCCGGGACTCCAGTGGACGAACACCGGGGAGCTGTTTTTT
TRBV5-8	TRBJ1-3	NA	NA	CASSTYTGASGNTIYF	TGTGCCAGCAGCACTTATACAGGAGCCTCTGGAAACACCATATATTTT
TRBV28	TRBJ2-7	once	TRBD2	CASSTPSGAYEQYF	TGTGCCAGCAGTACCCCTAGCGGAGCCTACGAGCAGTACTTC
TRBV18	TRBJ1-2	NA	NA	CASSPDRNYGYTF	TGTGCCAGCTCACCGGACAGAAACTATGGCTACACCTTC
TRBV27	TRBJ1-5	NA	TRBD1	CASSARQGSSYSNQPQHF	TGTGCCAGCAGTGCTCGACAGGGTTCATCTTATAGCAATCAGCCCCAGCATTTT
TRBV5-1	TRBJ2-5	NA	NA	CASSLSAGGRETQYF	TGCGCCAGCAGCTTGTCGGCAGGAGGTCGAGAGACCCAGTACTTC
TRBV5-6	TRBJ1-6	NA	TRBD1	CASSNPSGGNSPLHF	TGTGCCAGCAGCAACCCCTCAGGGGGAAATTCACCCCTCCACTTT
TRBV3-1/TRBV3-2	TRBJ2-5	NA	NA	CASSQGQRETQYF	TGTGCCAGCAGCCAAGGACAGAGGGAGACCCAGTACTTC
TRBV27	TRBJ2-3	NA	TRBD2	CASSKAGTSGTFRVDTQYF	TGTGCCAGCAGTAAAGCCGGGACTAGCGGGACCTTTCGAGTAGATACGCAGTATTTT
TRBV5-4	TRBJ2-3	NA	NA	CASSLTGTDTQYF	TGTGCCAGCAGCCTCACGGGGACAGATACGCAGTATTTT
TRBV3-1/TRBV3-2	TRBJ1-2	NA	NA	CASSFRLFFDGYTF	TGTGCCAGCAGCTTCCGTCTCTTCTTCGATGGCTACACCTTC
TRBV2	TRBJ1-1	NA	NA	CASSEGFRGAGRTEAFF	TGTGCCAGCAGCGAGGGCTTTAGAGGGGCTGGGAGGACTGAAGCTTTCTTT
TRBV5-5	TRBJ1-2	once	TRBD1	CASSLATGGRTYGYTF	TGTGCCAGCAGCTTGGCCACAGGGGGCAGAACCTATGGCTACACCTTC